The clone carrying this T cell receptor beta chain was found a few times. No antigen is known for it. This specimen belongs to a study of cytomegalovirus exposure and HLA in healthy donors. Study-wide context: Unique TCR beta sequences numbering fewer than 130 million came from about 179 million T cells in an earlier analysis. Study findings and constraints: Relative to equally common others, HLA-associated TCR beta chains showed greater clonal expansion in a later analysis.

Trimming removed 3 bases from V and 4 bases from J, with 10 bases in between. CDR3 length equals 14 residues. Germline assignment: CDR1 SGHRS and CDR2 YFSETQ. The PCR used 60 Vbeta and 13 Jbeta primers. Profiled with immunoSEQ multiplex PCR; TCRdb holds only in-frame clones, not every one. The data contain roughly 130,000 clones, 74% of them singletons. The sequence was obtained from a man aged 40-55 years in good health and CMV-seropositive. This chain uses TRBV5-1 with TRBJ1-4; possible D gene TRBD1, 6 bases. The material sequenced was PBMCs. The CDR3 region is CASSSTGFNEKLFF. The CDR3 coding sequence is TGCGCCAGCAGCTCTACAGGGTTTAATGAAAAACTGTTTTTT.